The next 21 T cell receptor beta chains were all read from a single sample in a study of T cells in Graves' hyperthyroidism and ophthalmopathy. TCR beta CDR3 regions were amplified from RNA. The TCR CDR3 first-round RT-PCR relied on the HTBI primer set. In TCRdb, the multiplex PCR reads were re-called with MiXCR into one record per CDR3 protein. Among 400,000 to 500,000 distinct CDR3 sequences, 13% to 15% were seen once, and the ten largest hold about a sixth. Sample: blood. The source is a woman aged 18-35 years with Graves' hyperthyroidism.

This clonotype was picked up many times. The chain has TRBV2 and TRBJ2-1; D is unclear. The ends were cut back, 7 bases at V and 4 bases at J, with 11 bases in the middle. CDR1 and CDR2 (germline): SNHLY, FYNNEI. The CDR3 runs 13 residues. For the CDR3, the DNA is TGTGCCAGCACCCCGGACGGGTACAATGAGCAGTTCTTC. Translated: CASTPDGYNEQFF. Full variable domain (missing parts from reference TRBV2 and TRBJ2-1): EPEVTQTPSHQVTQMGQEVILRCVPISNHLYFYWYRQILGQKVEFLVSFYNNEISEKSEIFDDQFSVERPDGSNFTLKIRSTKLEDSAMYFCASTPDGYNEQFFGPGTRLTVL.

This clonotype was seen ten or more times. This chain joins TRBV20-1 and TRBJ2-1; 8 bases are a match to TRBD2. CDR1 is DFQATT and CDR2 is SNEGSKA in the germline V gene (reference sequence). V shed 7 bases and J 1 base; nucleotides not matched to a gene: 3. The CDR3 contains 13 residues. The DNA for the CDR3 is TGCAGTGTTGAGCGGGAGTCCTACAATGAGCAGTTCTTC. Amino acids: CSVERESYNEQFF.

At least ten counts were recorded for this clonotype. J is TRBJ1-5 and V is TRBV27; D not certain. Germline CDR1 and CDR2: MNHEY and SMNVEV (reference sequence). This CDR3 contains 19 residues. The germline V and J ends were trimmed by 6 bases and 4 bases, with 28 bases remaining between them. The CDR3 region has the DNA TGTGCCAGCAGGCCTCAGCGACTGACCACCCATAGAGAAAATCAGCCCCAGCATTTT. Residues: CASRPQRLTTHRENQPQHF.

As concerns this clonotype: An end of the junction differs from the germline gene, which may be a read error. The chain links TRBV2 to TRBJ2-6; 8 bases are a match to TRBD2. CDR1 SNHLY and CDR2 FYNNEI come from the germline V gene. This CDR3 has 14 amino acids. The CDR3 loop reads CASSDTGGAYVLTF. The CDR3 DNA follows: TGTGCCAGCAGCGACACGGGGGGGGCCTACGTCCTGACTTTC.

This clonotype was counted only a few times. For the CDR3, the DNA is TGCAGTGCTAGAGAAACAGGGAGCCAGCCCCAGCATTTT. Amino acids: CSARETGSQPQHF. The V and J genes are TRBV20-1 and TRBJ1-5; possibly TRBD1 for D (6 bases). V dropped 0 bases and J dropped 7 bases, with 10 bases sitting between them. This CDR3 has 13 amino acids. CDR1 DFQATT and CDR2 SNEGSKA come from the germline V gene (reference sequence).

This clonotype was seen repeatedly, ten times or more. The chain has TRBV9 and TRBJ2-1, with 11 bases identical to TRBD2. The CDR3 runs 15 residues. V lost 3 bases and J lost 8; bases outside the gene matches: 7. Germline CDR1 and CDR2: SGDLS and YYNGEE. CDR3 DNA: TGTGCCAGCAGCGCCTTAGCGGGAGGGCGGGATGAGCAGTTCTTC. Protein product: CASSALAGGRDEQFF.

This chain uses TRBV27 with TRBJ2-3; TRBD2 might be the D (5 bases). Germline-derived CDR1 and CDR2 are MNHEY and SMNVEV (reference sequence). The germline V and J ends were trimmed by 4 bases and 5 bases, with 13 bases remaining between them. The CDR3 consists of 14 residues. CDR3 loop: CASSYPSGQDTQYF. Written as DNA, the CDR3 is TGTGCCAGCAGTTACCCGAGCGGCCAAGATACGCAGTATTTT.

This clonotype was seen repeatedly, ten times or more. The chain couples TRBV5-1 to TRBJ2-3; D may be TRBD2 (5 bases). V lost 3 bases to trimming and J lost 3 bases, with 17 bases between them. The CDR3 is 16 residues long. Germline V gene data show CDR1 as SGHRS and CDR2 as YFSETQ. CDR3 nucleotides: TGCGCCAGCAGCTGGGAAAACGGGATAGCAACAGATACGCAGTATTTT. It encodes CASSWENGIATDTQYF. Full variable domain (remainder filled in from reference TRBV5-1 and TRBJ2-3): KAGVTQTPRYLIKTRGQQVTLSCSPISGHRSVSWYQQTPGQGLQFLFEYFSETQRNKGNFPGRFSGRQFSNSRSEMNVSTLELGDSALYLCASSWENGIATDTQYFGPGTRLTVL.

This clonotype was detected only a few times. V is TRBV27 and J is TRBJ1-2; D is ambiguous. CDR3 size: 14 residues. The germline CDR1 and CDR2 sequences are MNHEY and SMNVEV (reference sequence). V was cut by 4 bases and J by 4 bases, with 13 bases left in between. DNA of the CDR3: TGTGCCAGCAGTTCAGTCGCGGCGGGCTATGGCTACACCTTC. Translated, it gives CASSSVAAGYGYTF.

The table lists this clonotype with many counts. This chain links TRBV30 with TRBJ1-1, with unresolved D. V was trimmed by 2 bases and J by 0 bases, leaving 4 bases between them. The CDR3 length is 12 residues. CDR1 GTSNPN and CDR2 SVGIG come from the germline V gene (reference sequence). CDR3 bases: TGTGCCTGGAGTCCCATGAACACTGAAGCTTTCTTT. Its protein is CAWSPMNTEAFF.

The J gene is TRBJ2-1, the V gene TRBV3-1; D unresolved. The V end was cut by 6 bases, the J end by 0 bases, with 21 bases between. There are 18 residues in the CDR3. CDR1 and CDR2 from the germline V gene are LGHDT and YNNKEL (reference sequence). The CDR3 region is CASRTTRTAESSYNEQFF. The CDR3 DNA sequence: TGTGCCAGCAGAACCACTCGGACGGCTGAGAGCTCCTACAATGAGCAGTTCTTC.

The V call is TRBV4-1, the J call TRBJ2-1; 8 bases line up with TRBD2. The trim removed 2 bases at V and 7 bases at J, leaving 7 bases unmatched. The length of the CDR3 is 15 residues. Germline lookup yields CDR1 MGHRA and CDR2 YSYEKL. The CDR3 DNA reads TGCGCCAGCAGCCAAATGGGACTAGTAAGTAATGAGCAGTTCTTC. It encodes CASSQMGLVSNEQFF.

Concerning this clonotype itself: Since a much larger clone is just one base distant, this may be a read error. Since no conserved phenylalanine or tryptophan closes the CDR3, a read error is the likely cause. The chain recombines TRBV3-1 with TRBJ2-5; the match to TRBD1 covers 11 bases. Unmatched junction bases numbered 6, after V lost 4 bases and J lost 5 bases. CDR1 LGHDT and CDR2 YNNKEL come from the germline V gene (reference sequence). The CDR3 is 15 amino acids. The CDR3 coding sequence is TGTGCCAGCAGCCTGGACAGGGGGCGAGTGGAGACCCAGTACCTC. This sequence encodes CASSLDRGRVETQYL.

This clonotype occurred many times. V gene TRBV2 combines with J gene TRBJ2-3, with 8 bases fitting TRBD1. The CDR3 sequence is 14 residues long. The germline V gene encodes CDR1 SNHLY and CDR2 FYNNEI. Trimming at V came to 7 bases and at J to 5 bases, leaving 8 bases not matched to a gene. The CDR3 bases are TGTGCCAGCATCGAGGGGACAGGCAGAGATACGCAGTATTTT. As protein: CASIEGTGRDTQYF.

This chain uses TRBV19 with TRBJ1-2, with 10 positions matching TRBD1. The CDR3 consists of 17 residues. The germline CDR1 and CDR2 sequences are LNHDA and SQIVND (reference sequence). The ends lost 4 bases at V and 6 bases at J; junction bases unmatched: 14. The CDR3, as DNA: TGTGCCAGTAGTACCCTACCGGGACAGGGGTATCGGCATGGCTACACCTTC. Its translation is CASSTLPGQGYRHGYTF.

This clonotype was observed many times. The rearrangement joins TRBV7-3 to TRBJ2-5; D perhaps matches TRBD2 (6 bases). CDR1 and CDR2 from the germline V gene are SGHTA and FQGTGA. With 2 bases removed from V and 2 bases from J, the gap between germline ends came to 12 bases. This CDR3 has 15 amino acids. The CDR3 reads CASSLQIAGQETQYF. As DNA, the CDR3 is TGTGCCAGCAGCTTACAAATTGCGGGGCAAGAGACCCAGTACTTC.

There are a few counts of this clonotype. The genes are TRBV12-3 or TRBV12-4 and TRBJ2-7; perhaps TRBD1 as D (5 bases). This CDR3 has 14 amino acids. Trimming took 3 bases from V and 7 from J, leaving 16 bases between them. The CDR3 nucleotides are TGTGCCAGCAGTTTGGGGCGATTTCCTACGGAGCAGTACGTC. It is translated as CASSLGRFPTEQYV.

This clonotype was counted ten times or more. The chain carries TRBV29-1 and TRBJ2-1; no clear D gene. Trimming took 4 bases from V and 0 from J, leaving 7 bases between them. Per germline, CDR1 SQVTM and CDR2 ANQGSEA. The CDR3 has 13 amino acids. In DNA, the CDR3 is TGCAGCGTTGGTTTCAGCTCCTACAATGAGCAGTTCTTC. The encoded protein is CSVGFSSYNEQFF.

Many counts were recorded for this clonotype. The gene calls are TRBV6-1 and TRBJ2-3; 9 nucleotides match TRBD2. CDR1 and CDR2 from the germline V gene are MNHNS and SASEGT. V lost 5 bases and J lost 5; bases outside the gene matches: 14. This CDR3 is built from 17 residues. CDR3 sequence (DNA): TGTGCCAGCAGTCCTCCGAGGGTAGCGGGAGCAGTAGATACGCAGTATTTT. It is translated as CASSPPRVAGAVDTQYF.

This clonotype showed up just a few times. This CDR3 is missing its conserved last phenylalanine or tryptophan, likely due to a read error. The chain employs TRBV11-2 and TRBJ2-5; D is possibly TRBD1 (6 bases). CDR3 length: 15 amino acids. Trimming took 5 bases from V and 2 from J, leaving 15 bases between them. Germline V gene data show CDR1 as SGHAT and CDR2 as FQNNGV. The CDR3 nucleotides are TGTGCCAGCAGCCCAGCAGGGGCAACTCAAGAGACCCAGTACCTC. Translated, it gives CASSPAGATQETQYL.

This chain uses TRBV19 with TRBJ2-5; D tentatively reads TRBD1 or TRBD2 (6 bases each). The V and J ends lost 6 bases and 4 bases respectively, with 18 bases between them. Germline CDR1 is LNHDA and CDR2 is SQIVND (reference sequence). The CDR3 runs 15 residues. CDR3 DNA: TGTGCCAGTAGCATGGAGGGGGGCCGGTTAGAGACCCAGTACTTC. Its protein product is CASSMEGGRLETQYF. Variable domain in full (rest from reference TRBV19 and TRBJ2-5): DGGITQSPKYLFRKEGQNVTLSCEQNLNHDAMYWYRQDPGQGLRLIYYSQIVNDFQKGDIAEGYSVSREKKESFPLTVTSAQKNPTAFYLCASSMEGGRLETQYFGPGTRLLVL.